This T cell receptor (beta chain) was sequenced during a study of shared clonotypes between healthy human individuals. The CDR3 sequence is 15 residues long. What was sequenced on ten immunoSEQ deep assay plates was unsorted PBMC DNA. Assay: immunoSEQ multiplex PCR; the TCRdb copy retains only in-frame clones and omits some. The sample yields about 470,000 clones, about 85% seen once. Nashville, Tennessee was home to all donors, who were Caucasian adults. Genomic DNA, for the unsorted samples, came from tens of millions of PBMCs. Findings and limits, study-wide: Specimens sampled were limited to blood, with tissue repertoires likely differing.

Concerning this clone: Its specificity is not known.

The material sequenced was PBMCs. The gene calls are TRBV21-1 and TRBJ1-2; the table calls TRBD1, which could not be checked here. TRBV21-1 is classified as a pseudogene. This clonotype was sampled from a woman in her forties in good health. Some clones in this sample may be carry-over from other donors' samples. CDR3 sequence: CASSYHSDTNYGYTF. The CDR3 coding sequence is TGTGCCAGCAGCTACCACTCGGACACGAACTATGGCTACACCTTC.